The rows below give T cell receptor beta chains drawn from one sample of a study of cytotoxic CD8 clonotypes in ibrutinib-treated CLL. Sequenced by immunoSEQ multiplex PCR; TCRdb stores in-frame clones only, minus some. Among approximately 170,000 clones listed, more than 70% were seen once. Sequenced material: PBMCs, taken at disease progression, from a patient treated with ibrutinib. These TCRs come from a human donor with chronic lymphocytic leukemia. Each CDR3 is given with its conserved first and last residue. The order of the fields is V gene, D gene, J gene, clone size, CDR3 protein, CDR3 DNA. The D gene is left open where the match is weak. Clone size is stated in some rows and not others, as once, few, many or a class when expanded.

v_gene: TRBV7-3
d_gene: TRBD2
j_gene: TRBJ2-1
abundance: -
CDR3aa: CASSSSGTSGRAYEQFF
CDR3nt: TGTGCCAGCAGTTCTTCCGGGACTAGCGGGAGGGCGTATGAGCAGTTCTTC

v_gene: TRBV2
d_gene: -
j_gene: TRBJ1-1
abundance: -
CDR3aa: CASIWPTQGRGWGNTEAFF
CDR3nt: TGTGCCAGCATTTGGCCCACACAAGGAAGAGGGTGGGGGAACACTGAAGCTTTCTTT

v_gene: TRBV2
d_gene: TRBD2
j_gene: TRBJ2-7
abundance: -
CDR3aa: CASTSGRAREQYF
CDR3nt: TGTGCCAGCACTAGCGGGAGGGCGAGAGAGCAGTACTTC

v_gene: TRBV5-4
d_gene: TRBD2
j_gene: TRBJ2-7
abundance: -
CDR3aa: CASSLWTSGSLRQYF
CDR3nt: TGTGCCAGCAGCTTGTGGACTAGCGGGAGTCTCAGGCAGTACTTC

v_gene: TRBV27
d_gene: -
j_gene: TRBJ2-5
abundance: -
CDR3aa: CASSPQGRGFRETQYF
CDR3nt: TGTGCCAGCAGTCCCCAGGGCCGGGGGTTCCGAGAGACCCAGTACTTC

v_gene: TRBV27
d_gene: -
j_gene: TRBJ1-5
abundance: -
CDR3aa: CASSSQAWGNQPQHF
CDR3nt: TGTGCCAGCAGTTCACAGGCTTGGGGCAATCAGCCCCAGCATTTT

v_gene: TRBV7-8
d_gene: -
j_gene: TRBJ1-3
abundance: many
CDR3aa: CASRPGSALAGNTIYF
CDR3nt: TGTGCCAGCAGACCAGGGTCGGCACTCGCTGGAAACACCATATATTTT

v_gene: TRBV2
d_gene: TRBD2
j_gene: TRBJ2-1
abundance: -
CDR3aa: CATLAGATYNEQFF
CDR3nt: TGTGCCACGCTAGCGGGAGCCACCTACAATGAGCAGTTCTTC

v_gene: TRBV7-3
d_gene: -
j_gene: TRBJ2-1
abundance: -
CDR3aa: CASSQLQAGEQFF
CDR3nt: TGTGCCAGCAGTCAACTACAGGCGGGTGAGCAGTTCTTC

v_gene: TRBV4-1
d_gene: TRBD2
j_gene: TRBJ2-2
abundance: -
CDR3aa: CASSQTGLAGGKNTGELFF
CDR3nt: TGCGCCAGCAGCCAAACGGGACTAGCGGGAGGGAAGAACACCGGGGAGCTGTTTTTT

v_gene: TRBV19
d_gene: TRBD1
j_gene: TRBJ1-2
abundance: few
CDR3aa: CASSMSGTGKFYGYTF
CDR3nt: TGTGCCAGTAGTATGAGCGGGACAGGGAAGTTCTATGGCTACACCTTC

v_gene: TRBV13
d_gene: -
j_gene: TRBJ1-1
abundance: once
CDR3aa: CASSYTGRNTEAFF
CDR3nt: TGTGCCAGCAGTTATACAGGGAGGAACACTGAAGCTTTCTTT

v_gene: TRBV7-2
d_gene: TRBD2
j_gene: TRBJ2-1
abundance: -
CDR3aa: CASSFSSGRADEQFF
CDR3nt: TGTGCCAGCAGCTTTTCCAGCGGGAGGGCGGATGAGCAGTTCTTC

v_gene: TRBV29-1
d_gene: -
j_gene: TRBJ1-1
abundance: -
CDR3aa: CSVGGLINTEAFF
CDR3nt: TGCAGCGTTGGGGGACTTATAAACACTGAAGCTTTCTTT

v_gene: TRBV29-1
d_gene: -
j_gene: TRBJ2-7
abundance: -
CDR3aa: CSVERDPYEQYF
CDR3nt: TGCAGCGTTGAACGGGACCCCTACGAGCAGTACTTC

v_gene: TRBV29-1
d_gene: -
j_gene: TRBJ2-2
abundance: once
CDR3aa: CSVALVQGRLTGELFF
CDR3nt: TGCAGCGTTGCATTAGTCCAGGGGCGCCTCACCGGGGAGCTGTTTTTT

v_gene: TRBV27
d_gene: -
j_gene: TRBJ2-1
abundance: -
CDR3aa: CASSGQGGTYNEQFF
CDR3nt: TGTGCCAGCAGTGGCCAGGGTGGGACCTACAATGAGCAGTTCTTC

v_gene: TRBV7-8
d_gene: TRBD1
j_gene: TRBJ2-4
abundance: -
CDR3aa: CASSSEPGQESQINIQYF
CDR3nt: TGTGCCAGCAGCTCTGAGCCGGGACAGGAATCCCAAATAAACATTCAGTACTTC

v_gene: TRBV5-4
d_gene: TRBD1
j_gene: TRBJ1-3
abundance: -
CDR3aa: CASSLSGQGPGNTIYF
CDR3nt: TGTGCCAGCAGCTTGTCTGGACAGGGGCCTGGAAACACCATATATTTT

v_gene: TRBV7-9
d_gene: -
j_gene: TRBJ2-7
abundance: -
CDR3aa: CASSLRGPEQYF
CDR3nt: TGTGCCAGCAGCTTACGTGGGCCCGAGCAGTACTTC

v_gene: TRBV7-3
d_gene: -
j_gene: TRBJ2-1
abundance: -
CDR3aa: CASSPGSSYNEQFF
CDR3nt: TGTGCCAGCAGTCCGGGAAGCTCCTACAATGAGCAGTTCTTC

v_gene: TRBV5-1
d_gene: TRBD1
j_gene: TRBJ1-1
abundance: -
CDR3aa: CASSWGQGKGEAFF
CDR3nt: TGCGCCAGCAGCTGGGGACAGGGTAAAGGAGAAGCTTTCTTT

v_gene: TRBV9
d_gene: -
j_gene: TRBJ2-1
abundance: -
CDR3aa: CASSVEQGHYNEQFF
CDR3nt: TGTGCCAGCAGCGTAGAACAGGGACACTACAATGAGCAGTTCTTC

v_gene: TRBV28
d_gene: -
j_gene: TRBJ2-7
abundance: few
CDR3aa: CASSLPPTGYEQYF
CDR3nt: TGTGCCAGCAGTTTACCGCCGACAGGCTACGAGCAGTACTTC

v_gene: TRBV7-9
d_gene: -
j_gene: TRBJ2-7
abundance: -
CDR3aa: CASSPYLDTGEQYF
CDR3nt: TGTGCCAGCAGCCCGTACCTGGATACGGGGGAGCAGTACTTC

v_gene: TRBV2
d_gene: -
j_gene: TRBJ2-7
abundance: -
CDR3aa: CASSEGRSSYEQYF
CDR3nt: TGTGCCAGCAGTGAGGGGAGGAGCTCCTACGAGCAGTACTTC

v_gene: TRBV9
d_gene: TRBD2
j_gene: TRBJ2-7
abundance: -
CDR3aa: CASSGNEGGLYEQYF
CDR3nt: TGTGCCAGCAGCGGAAATGAGGGAGGGCTTTACGAGCAGTACTTC